Here is one T cell receptor (beta chain) with its context. Its antigen is not identified. CDR3 length: 14 amino acids. Trimming cost V 0 bases and J 3 bases, with 9 bases left between them. Germline V gives CDR1 PRHDT, CDR2 FYEKMQ (reference sequence). The data are from a study of PD-1 blockade in classical Hodgkin lymphoma. Study-level results: Underlying causes for the observed repertoire differences were not defined, possibly disease activity or prior therapy. Newly diagnosed patients were said to have less baseline TCR diversity than healthy donors did. By C4D1, CD4+ diversity increased significantly, especially in complete responders. Whoever responded completely had baseline diversity much like that seen in newly diagnosed patients.

The method was immunoSEQ multiplex PCR; TCRdb's version includes in-frame clones alone and lacks a portion of them. The repertoire holds approximately 22,000 clones, with 80% as singletons. Described time point: cycle 4 day 1 (C4D1), after less than seven weeks of nivolumab. Patients all relapsed after autologous stem cell transplantation, and there was variation in brentuximab vedotin exposure. The sequenced sample was peripheral blood mononuclear cells (PBMCs), obtained before the fourth cycle of nivolumab. This chain links TRBV13 with TRBJ2-7, with a tentative D call TRBD1 (5 bases). The source is a human donor with classical Hodgkin lymphoma. CDR3 coding DNA: TGTGCCAGCAGCTTAGGCACAGGTCGCTACGAGCAGTACTTC. Translating gives CASSLGTGRYEQYF.